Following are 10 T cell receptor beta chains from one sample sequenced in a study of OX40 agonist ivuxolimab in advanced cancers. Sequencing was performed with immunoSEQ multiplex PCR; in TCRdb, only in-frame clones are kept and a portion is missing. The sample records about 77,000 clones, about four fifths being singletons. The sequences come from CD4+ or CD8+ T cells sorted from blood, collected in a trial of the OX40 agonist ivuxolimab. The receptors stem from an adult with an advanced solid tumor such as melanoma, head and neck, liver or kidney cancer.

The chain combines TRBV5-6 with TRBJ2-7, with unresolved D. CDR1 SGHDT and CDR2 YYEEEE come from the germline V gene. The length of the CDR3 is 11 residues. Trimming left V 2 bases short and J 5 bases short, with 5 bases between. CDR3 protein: CASSLDHEQYF. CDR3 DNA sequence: TGTGCCAGCAGCTTAGACCACGAGCAGTACTTC.

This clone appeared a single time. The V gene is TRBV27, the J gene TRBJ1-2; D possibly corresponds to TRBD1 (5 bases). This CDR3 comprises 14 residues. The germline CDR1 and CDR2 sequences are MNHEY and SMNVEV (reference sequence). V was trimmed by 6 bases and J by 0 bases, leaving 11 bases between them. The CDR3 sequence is CASSSGGANYGYTF. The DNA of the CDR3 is TGTGCCAGCAGCTCGGGGGGGGCTAACTATGGCTACACCTTC.

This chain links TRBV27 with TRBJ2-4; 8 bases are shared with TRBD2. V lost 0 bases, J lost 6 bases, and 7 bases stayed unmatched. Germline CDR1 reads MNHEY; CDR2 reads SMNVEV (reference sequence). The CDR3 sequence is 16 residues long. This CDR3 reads CASSLSSSGPGNIQYF. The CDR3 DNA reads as TGTGCCAGCAGTTTATCGTCTAGCGGGCCCGGAAACATTCAGTACTTC.

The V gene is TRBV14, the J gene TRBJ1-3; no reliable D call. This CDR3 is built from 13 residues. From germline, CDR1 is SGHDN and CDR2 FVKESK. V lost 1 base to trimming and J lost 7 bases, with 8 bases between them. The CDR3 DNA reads TGTGCCAGCAGCCAAGCCTACCCCAACACCATATATTTT. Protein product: CASSQAYPNTIYF. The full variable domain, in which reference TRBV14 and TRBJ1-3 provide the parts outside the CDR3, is EAGVTQFPSHSVIEKGQTVTLRCDPISGHDNLYWYRRVMGKEIKFLLHFVKESKQDESGMPNNRFLAERTGGTYSTLKVQPAELEDSGVYFCASSQAYPNTIYFGEGSWLTVV.

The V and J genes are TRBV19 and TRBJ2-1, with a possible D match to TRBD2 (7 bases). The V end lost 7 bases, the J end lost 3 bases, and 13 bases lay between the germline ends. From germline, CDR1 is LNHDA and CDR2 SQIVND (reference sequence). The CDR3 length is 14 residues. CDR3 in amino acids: CASKEGGRYNEQFF. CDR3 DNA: TGTGCCAGTAAGGAGGGGGGGCGCTACAATGAGCAGTTCTTC.

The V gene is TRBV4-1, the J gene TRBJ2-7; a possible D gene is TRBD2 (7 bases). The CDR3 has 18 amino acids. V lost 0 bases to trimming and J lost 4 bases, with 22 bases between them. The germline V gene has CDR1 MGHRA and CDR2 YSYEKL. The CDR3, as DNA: TGCGCCAGCAGCCAAGATCTCTATGGGGGGGGCAAAGGATACGAGCAGTACTTC. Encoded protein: CASSQDLYGGGKGYEQYF.

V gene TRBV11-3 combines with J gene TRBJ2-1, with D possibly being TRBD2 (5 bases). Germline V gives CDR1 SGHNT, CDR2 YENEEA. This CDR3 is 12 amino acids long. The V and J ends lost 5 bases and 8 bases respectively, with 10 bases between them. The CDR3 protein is CASSRVGDEQFF. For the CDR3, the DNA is TGTGCCAGCAGCCGCGTCGGGGATGAGCAGTTCTTC.

CDR3 bases: TGTGCCAGCACCCAGACTAGCGGGAGCTCCTACGAGCAGTACTTC. Amino acids: CASTQTSGSSYEQYF. The gene calls are TRBV7-9 and TRBJ2-7; 12 nucleotides agree with TRBD2. This CDR3 comprises 15 residues. Germline assignment: CDR1 SEHNR and CDR2 FQNEAQ (reference sequence). V gave up 7 bases and J gave up 0 bases; unmatched junction bases: 4.

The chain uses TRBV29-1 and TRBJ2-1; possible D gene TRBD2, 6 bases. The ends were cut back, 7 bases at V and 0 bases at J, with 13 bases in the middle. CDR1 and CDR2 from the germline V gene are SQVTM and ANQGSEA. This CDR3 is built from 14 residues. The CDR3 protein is CSASRGSSYNEQFF. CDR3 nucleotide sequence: TGCAGCGCTTCACGGGGGAGCTCCTACAATGAGCAGTTCTTC.

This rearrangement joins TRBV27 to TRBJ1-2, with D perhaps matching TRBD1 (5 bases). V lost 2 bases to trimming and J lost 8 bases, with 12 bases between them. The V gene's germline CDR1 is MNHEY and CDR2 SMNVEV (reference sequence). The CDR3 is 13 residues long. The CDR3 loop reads CASSLTAGQGYTF. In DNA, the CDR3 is TGTGCCAGCAGTTTAACGGCAGGGCAAGGCTACACCTTC.